A single T cell receptor beta chain is shown here with its context. The data stem from a study of blood T cell repertoires in COVID-19. Study information: Acute-phase and convalescent COVID-19 samples originated in the United States, Italy and Spain.

Original data processing: By means of reference gene primer amplification, nucleated cell counts were estimated. Using immunoSEQ multiplex PCR, the repertoire was profiled, and TCRdb retains in-frame clones only, with some absent. V and J calls plus clone size are reproduced from that table; the DNA served to infer D and trimming. The sample records approximately 20,000 clones, about nine tenths being singletons. Germline CDR1 and CDR2: ENHRY and SYGVKD. CDR3 length equals 14 residues. The ends were cut back, 3 bases at V and 0 bases at J, with 8 bases in the middle. The chain recombines TRBV10-3 with TRBJ1-1; no clear D. The sample comprised peripheral blood. The sequence was obtained from a human donor in a cohort sampled during active COVID-19. This CDR3 is CAISDYGVNTEAFF. The CDR3 DNA reads TGTGCCATCAGTGATTACGGGGTGAACACTGAAGCTTTCTTT.